The subject of this entry is one TCR beta chain. Antigen specificity is unknown. V lost 5 bases, J lost 0 bases, and 11 bases lay in between. The CDR3 has 15 amino acids. Per germline, CDR1 MNHEY and CDR2 SMNVEV (reference sequence). The data originate from a study of cytomegalovirus exposure and HLA in healthy donors. General study findings and limits: Reports indicated that the classifier achieved high specificity and sensitivity in diagnosing cytomegalovirus status. According to a later analysis, most TCR beta chains associated with CMV appeared HLA-restricted. In a later analysis, across HLA loci, associated TCR counts were highest for DRB1, lowest for HLA-C.

With 60 Vbeta and 13 Jbeta primers, the PCR was carried out. Repertoires were generated with immunoSEQ multiplex PCR, while TCRdb's copy carries only in-frame clones and drops some. The table lists 200,000 to 250,000 clones, more than 75% of them singletons. The specimen sequenced was PBMCs. The sequence was collected from a human donor in good health. The V and J genes are TRBV27 and TRBJ2-1; D unclear. Here the CDR3 DNA reads TGTGCCAGCAGTCCAGACTTGAGCTCCTACAATGAGCAGTTCTTC. This encodes CASSPDLSSYNEQFF.